The 2 T cell receptor beta chains listed next were all sequenced from one sample in a study of cytomegalovirus exposure and HLA in healthy donors. Researchers ran the PCR with 60 Vbeta and 13 Jbeta primers. The data were produced by immunoSEQ multiplex PCR, yet TCRdb's version contains in-frame clones alone and is incomplete. The sample includes around 33,000 clones, approximately 76% of them seen just once. Sequencing was done on a sample of PBMCs. These receptors all come from a woman aged 30 to 39 in good health and CMV-seropositive.

The chain recombines TRBV27 with TRBJ2-5; 12 nucleotides line up with TRBD2. Per the germline V gene, CDR1 is MNHEY and CDR2 is SMNVEV (reference sequence). The CDR3 is 18 residues long. The junction had 9 bases not matched to a gene; V was cut back by 0 bases and J by 4 bases. CDR3 region: CASSLSATSGGLGETQYF. The CDR3 DNA reads as TGTGCCAGCAGTTTATCCGCGACTAGCGGGGGACTTGGAGAGACCCAGTACTTC.

The table lists this clone with a few counts. V is TRBV4-1 and J is TRBJ2-7; D unresolved. Trimming cost V 1 base and J 7 bases, with 23 bases left between them. CDR3 length: 17 residues. The germline gives CDR1 MGHRA, CDR2 YSYEKL. Here the CDR3 DNA reads TGCGCCAGCAGCCAAGGGCCGAATAACAACAACCGTGGTGAGCAGTACTTC. This encodes CASSQGPNNNNRGEQYF.